The rows below give T cell receptor beta chains drawn from one sample of a study of blood T cells in healthy people across ages. TCRdb reanalysed the 5' RACE reads using MiXCR and keeps one entry per CDR3 protein. The data contain more than 900,000 distinct CDR3 sequences, 25% to 35% of them singletons. The data were also submitted as part of a second study, on T cells of mothers and their children.

Sequences were obtained from blood. The receptors stem from a woman aged 35 to 49 in good health. Each CDR3 is given with its conserved first and last residue. A D gene is named only where the DNA matches it firmly. Clone size is shown for a subset of rows, as once, few, many or a class of expanded clone.

j_gene: TRBJ2-5; v_gene: TRBV29-1; d_gene: .; abundance: .; CDR3nt: TGCAGCGTTGAGGGTCCAGGGGAGACCCAGTACTTC; CDR3aa: CSVEGPGETQYF
j_gene: TRBJ1-1; v_gene: TRBV28; d_gene: .; abundance: few; CDR3nt: TGTGCCAGCAGTCCCCACTCCGGCAGGGGTGGGAACACTGAAGCTTTCTTT; CDR3aa: CASSPHSGRGGNTEAFF
j_gene: TRBJ2-2; v_gene: TRBV27; d_gene: .; abundance: .; CDR3nt: TGTGCCACCTGGGGGGGACACAACACCGGGGAGCTGTTTTTT; CDR3aa: CATWGGHNTGELFF
j_gene: TRBJ2-3; v_gene: TRBV10-3; d_gene: TRBD1; abundance: few; CDR3nt: TGTGCCGTCGGACAGGGTCCTACAGATACGCAGTATTTT; CDR3aa: CAVGQGPTDTQYF
j_gene: TRBJ1-1; v_gene: TRBV6-5; d_gene: .; abundance: .; CDR3nt: TGTGCCAGCAGCCCCCCCTACGGGGAAGCTTTCTTT; CDR3aa: CASSPPYGEAFF
j_gene: TRBJ1-2; v_gene: TRBV12-3/TRBV12-4; d_gene: .; abundance: many; CDR3nt: TGTGCCAGCAATAATGGAGGAGAGGGCGGCTATGGCTACACCTTC; CDR3aa: CASNNGGEGGYGYTF
j_gene: TRBJ1-4; v_gene: TRBV20-1; d_gene: .; abundance: .; CDR3nt: TGCAGTGCTAGAAACCCGGGCACCTTGGCCGATAAACTGTTTTTT; CDR3aa: CSARNPGTLADKLFF
j_gene: TRBJ2-3; v_gene: TRBV30; d_gene: .; abundance: .; CDR3nt: TGTGCCTCTTACAGAGGCACAGATACGCAGTATTTT; CDR3aa: CASYRGTDTQYF
j_gene: TRBJ2-1; v_gene: TRBV24-1; d_gene: TRBD1; abundance: few; CDR3nt: TGTGCCACCAGTGACCCACTCGACAGGGTTGGGCGTGATGAGCAGTTCTTC; CDR3aa: CATSDPLDRVGRDEQFF
j_gene: TRBJ2-5; v_gene: TRBV7-2; d_gene: TRBD2; abundance: many; CDR3nt: TGTGCCAGCAGCTTAGTAAAACCAGCGGGGGGGTACCAAGAGACCCAGTACTTC; CDR3aa: CASSLVKPAGGYQETQYF
j_gene: TRBJ2-6; v_gene: TRBV7-9; d_gene: .; abundance: .; CDR3nt: TGTGCCAGCGGACCTGGGGGGACTGGGGCCAACGTCCTGACTTTC; CDR3aa: CASGPGGTGANVLTF
j_gene: TRBJ2-5; v_gene: TRBV5-1; d_gene: .; abundance: few; CDR3nt: TGCGCCAGCAGCAGGACAGATGAAGAGACCCAGTACTTC; CDR3aa: CASSRTDEETQYF
j_gene: TRBJ2-7; v_gene: TRBV5-1; d_gene: .; abundance: few; CDR3nt: TGCGCCAGCAGCCCACAGGGCAACTCAAGGTACGAGCAGTACTTC; CDR3aa: CASSPQGNSRYEQYF
j_gene: TRBJ2-3; v_gene: TRBV3-1; d_gene: .; abundance: .; CDR3nt: TGTGCCAGCAGCCCGACCTCGACGAGCACAGATACGCAGTATTTT; CDR3aa: CASSPTSTSTDTQYF
j_gene: TRBJ2-7; v_gene: TRBV27; d_gene: TRBD1; abundance: many; CDR3nt: TGTGCTAGTTCCGGACAGGAGTCATACGAGCAGTACTTC; CDR3aa: CASSGQESYEQYF
j_gene: TRBJ1-1; v_gene: TRBV5-1; d_gene: TRBD1; abundance: .; CDR3nt: TGCGCCAGCAGTTATGATGACAGGGTTAAAGGCACTGAAGCTTTCTTT; CDR3aa: CASSYDDRVKGTEAFF
j_gene: TRBJ1-2; v_gene: TRBV5-1; d_gene: TRBD1; abundance: few; CDR3nt: TGTGCCAGCAGCTCGGGACAGGGGCTCTATGGCTACACCTTC; CDR3aa: CASSSGQGLYGYTF
j_gene: TRBJ2-7; v_gene: TRBV12-3/TRBV12-4; d_gene: TRBD2; abundance: many; CDR3nt: TGTGCCAGCAGATGGGGCGGGGGGAGAGAGCAGTACTTC; CDR3aa: CASRWGGGREQYF
j_gene: TRBJ1-4; v_gene: TRBV20-1; d_gene: TRBD1; abundance: few; CDR3nt: TGCAGTGCTAGCGGGACAGGTGGCCTGTTTTTT; CDR3aa: CSASGTGGLFF
j_gene: TRBJ2-7; v_gene: TRBV7-9; d_gene: .; abundance: few; CDR3nt: TGTGCCAGCAGCTTACCAGGGGCCGCATTCTACGAGCAGTACTTC; CDR3aa: CASSLPGAAFYEQYF
j_gene: TRBJ2-7; v_gene: TRBV7-2; d_gene: .; abundance: few; CDR3nt: TGTGCCAGCAGCTTATACGGGGACGGCTCCTACGAGCAGTACTTC; CDR3aa: CASSLYGDGSYEQYF
j_gene: TRBJ1-2; v_gene: TRBV27; d_gene: TRBD1; abundance: few; CDR3nt: TGTGCCAGCAGTTCACCGGCAGGGGGGGCCTATGGCTACACCTTC; CDR3aa: CASSSPAGGAYGYTF
j_gene: TRBJ2-1; v_gene: TRBV20-1; d_gene: .; abundance: .; CDR3nt: TGCAGTGCTAGAGAAGATGACCGGAGCTCCTACAATGAGCAGTTCTTC; CDR3aa: CSAREDDRSSYNEQFF
j_gene: TRBJ2-7; v_gene: TRBV5-1; d_gene: .; abundance: few; CDR3nt: TGCGCCAGCAGCTCTGGACGTACCACCTACGAGCAGTACTTC; CDR3aa: CASSSGRTTYEQYF
j_gene: TRBJ2-3; v_gene: TRBV29-1; d_gene: .; abundance: .; CDR3nt: TGCAGGATCCAAGGAGCTAGCACAGATACGCAGTATTTT; CDR3aa: CRIQGASTDTQYF
j_gene: TRBJ1-3; v_gene: TRBV5-1; d_gene: TRBD1; abundance: .; CDR3nt: TGCGCCAGCAGCTGGGAGACAGGGCGCTCTGGAAACACCATATATTTT; CDR3aa: CASSWETGRSGNTIYF
j_gene: TRBJ2-6; v_gene: TRBV29-1; d_gene: TRBD1; abundance: many; CDR3nt: TGCAGCGCATTGGGCCGGGACAGTGGAAACTCTGGGGCCAACGTCCTGACTTTC; CDR3aa: CSALGRDSGNSGANVLTF
j_gene: TRBJ2-7; v_gene: TRBV29-1; d_gene: .; abundance: many; CDR3nt: TGCAGCGCAATATTAAGGGGGGGAACGAGGGACGAGCAGTACTTC; CDR3aa: CSAILRGGTRDEQYF
j_gene: TRBJ1-1; v_gene: TRBV29-1; d_gene: .; abundance: many; CDR3nt: TGCAGCGTTGAACAGGGCATGAACACTGAAGCTTTCTTT; CDR3aa: CSVEQGMNTEAFF
j_gene: TRBJ2-1; v_gene: TRBV3-1; d_gene: TRBD1; abundance: few; CDR3nt: TGTGCCAGCAGCCAGGCCTCCGGGACAGGGGGCTTCAATGAGCAGTTCTTC; CDR3aa: CASSQASGTGGFNEQFF
j_gene: TRBJ2-3; v_gene: TRBV6-5; d_gene: TRBD2; abundance: .; CDR3nt: TGTGCCAGCAGTTACTCCAGGGGACTAGCGGGGGGGAGAACAGATACGCAGTATTTT; CDR3aa: CASSYSRGLAGGRTDTQYF
j_gene: TRBJ2-4; v_gene: TRBV4-3; d_gene: TRBD2; abundance: once; CDR3nt: TGCGCCAGCAGCCTCACTAGCGGGGGGACCGCCAAAAACATTCAGTACTTC; CDR3aa: CASSLTSGGTAKNIQYF
j_gene: TRBJ2-3; v_gene: TRBV28; d_gene: TRBD2; abundance: few; CDR3nt: TGTGCCAGCAGCTCTGGTAGCGGGGGCGCGGATACGCAGTATTTT; CDR3aa: CASSSGSGGADTQYF
j_gene: TRBJ1-5; v_gene: TRBV5-6; d_gene: .; abundance: .; CDR3nt: TGTGCCAGCAGCTTGACAGCCTCTAGCAATCAGCCCCAGCATTTT; CDR3aa: CASSLTASSNQPQHF
j_gene: TRBJ1-1; v_gene: TRBV6-5; d_gene: .; abundance: .; CDR3nt: TGTGCCAGCAGTTCTCGGGTCGATCTGGGCACTGTAGCTTTCTTT; CDR3aa: CASSSRVDLGTVAFF
j_gene: TRBJ2-1; v_gene: TRBV6-1; d_gene: TRBD1; abundance: many; CDR3nt: TGTGCCAGCAGGGCCGGGACAGGGTACGGGGAGCAGTTCTTC; CDR3aa: CASRAGTGYGEQFF
j_gene: TRBJ2-7; v_gene: TRBV6-5; d_gene: .; abundance: many; CDR3nt: TGTGCCAGCAGTTACAGGCAGGGGCTTGGGTACGAGCAGTACTTC; CDR3aa: CASSYRQGLGYEQYF
j_gene: TRBJ2-5; v_gene: TRBV7-2; d_gene: TRBD1; abundance: .; CDR3nt: TGTGCCAGCAGCTCAGCCCCAGGGGGTTTTGAGACCCAGTACTTC; CDR3aa: CASSSAPGGFETQYF
j_gene: TRBJ2-5; v_gene: TRBV3-1; d_gene: .; abundance: .; CDR3nt: TGTGCCAGCAGCCACGGGAGGGGGCAACAAGAGACCCAGTACTTC; CDR3aa: CASSHGRGQQETQYF
j_gene: TRBJ2-7; v_gene: TRBV7-2; d_gene: .; abundance: .; CDR3nt: TGTGCCAGCGGCTTAGAGCGCGAGGGAGGTTACGAGCAGTACTTC; CDR3aa: CASGLEREGGYEQYF
j_gene: TRBJ1-1; v_gene: TRBV5-1; d_gene: .; abundance: few; CDR3nt: TGCGCCAGCAGCTCCCTAGATCTGGGGACTGAAGCTTTCTTT; CDR3aa: CASSSLDLGTEAFF
j_gene: TRBJ2-5; v_gene: TRBV20-1; d_gene: .; abundance: .; CDR3nt: TGCAGTGCTGGTGTCGGCGGGGAGGATCTAGGAGAGACCCAGTACTTC; CDR3aa: CSAGVGGEDLGETQYF
j_gene: TRBJ2-2; v_gene: TRBV3-1; d_gene: .; abundance: few; CDR3nt: TGTGCCAGCAGCCAAGCCGGGGAGCTGTTTTTT; CDR3aa: CASSQAGELFF
j_gene: TRBJ1-4; v_gene: TRBV20-1; d_gene: TRBD1; abundance: .; CDR3nt: TGCAGTGCTAGGTCCGACAGGGATGGGGGTGAAAAACTGTTTTTT; CDR3aa: CSARSDRDGGEKLFF
j_gene: TRBJ2-5; v_gene: TRBV2; d_gene: .; abundance: .; CDR3nt: TGTGCCAGCTCTAACCGGGATAAAGAGACCCAGTACTTC; CDR3aa: CASSNRDKETQYF
j_gene: TRBJ2-3; v_gene: TRBV4-1; d_gene: .; abundance: many; CDR3nt: TGCGCCAGCAGCCAAGGGACATACAGTAGAGATACGCAGTATTTT; CDR3aa: CASSQGTYSRDTQYF
j_gene: TRBJ1-1; v_gene: TRBV5-1; d_gene: .; abundance: .; CDR3nt: TGCGCCAGCAGCTTGGAGTCTGGGCTCCTAGAAGCTTTCTTT; CDR3aa: CASSLESGLLEAFF
j_gene: TRBJ1-1; v_gene: TRBV20-1; d_gene: .; abundance: few; CDR3nt: TGCAGTGCTAGTGCAGGGAGGGTGGACACTGAAGCTTTCTTT; CDR3aa: CSASAGRVDTEAFF
j_gene: TRBJ2-2; v_gene: TRBV7-2; d_gene: TRBD1; abundance: .; CDR3nt: TGTGCCAGCAGCTCCCGCGGACAGGCGAACACCGGGGAGCTGTTTTTT; CDR3aa: CASSSRGQANTGELFF
j_gene: TRBJ2-4; v_gene: TRBV7-2; d_gene: .; abundance: many; CDR3nt: TGTGCCAGCAGCACCCTTATGGGAGGAACGAAAAACATTCAGTACTTC; CDR3aa: CASSTLMGGTKNIQYF
j_gene: TRBJ2-6; v_gene: TRBV7-8; d_gene: .; abundance: many; CDR3nt: TGTGCCAGCAGCTTACGGCAGAGCTCTGGGGCCAACGTCCTGACTTTC; CDR3aa: CASSLRQSSGANVLTF
j_gene: TRBJ2-3; v_gene: TRBV7-3; d_gene: TRBD2; abundance: .; CDR3nt: TGTGCCAGCAGCTTCGGGACTAGCCAAAATACGCAGTATTTT; CDR3aa: CASSFGTSQNTQYF
j_gene: TRBJ1-2; v_gene: TRBV7-9; d_gene: .; abundance: many; CDR3nt: TGTGCCAGCAGCTTATGGGAGGTCTATGGCTACACCTTC; CDR3aa: CASSLWEVYGYTF
j_gene: TRBJ2-1; v_gene: TRBV18; d_gene: .; abundance: .; CDR3nt: TGTGCCAGCTCACCGTCCGGACTCTCGGGGTACAATGAGCAGTTCTTC; CDR3aa: CASSPSGLSGYNEQFF
j_gene: TRBJ2-5; v_gene: TRBV20-1; d_gene: .; abundance: many; CDR3nt: TGCAGTGCTAGTAACCAGGAGACCCAGTACTTC; CDR3aa: CSASNQETQYF